These T cell receptor beta chains were read from a single sample in a study of T-cell reconstitution after alpha-beta-depleted transplantation in children. TCRdb independently ran MiXCR on the PCR reads; one entry per CDR3 protein. This sample has about 400,000 distinct CDR3 sequences; around 21% occur once, and the top ten carry over 3.5%. The input for sequencing was PBMCs from the stem cell graft donor, taken from the stem cell graft. These receptor sequences come from a human donor who donated a stem cell graft to a child with acute myeloid leukemia. Each CDR3 is given with its conserved first and last residue. A D gene is named only where the DNA matches it firmly. Some rows have no size entry. The others give once, few or many, or a class for an expanded clone.

V gene: TRBV7-9; D gene: NA; clone size: NA; J gene: TRBJ2-2; CDR3 DNA: TGTGCCAGCAGCTTAGTAAAGGGTGCGGACACCGGGGAGCTGTTTTTT; CDR3 protein: CASSLVKGADTGELFF
V gene: TRBV20-1; D gene: NA; clone size: NA; J gene: TRBJ2-7; CDR3 DNA: TGCAGTGCTAGGGACACCGACAGTTCCTACGAGCAGTACTTC; CDR3 protein: CSARDTDSSYEQYF
V gene: TRBV12-3/TRBV12-4; D gene: TRBD1; clone size: few; J gene: TRBJ2-7; CDR3 DNA: TGTGCCAGCAGTGTGTGGGACAGAAGCGAGCAGTACTTC; CDR3 protein: CASSVWDRSEQYF
V gene: TRBV20-1; D gene: NA; clone size: NA; J gene: TRBJ1-4; CDR3 DNA: TGCGGTGCTAGAGACCCTGCGGCACTAGCAAATGAAAAACTGTTTTTT; CDR3 protein: CGARDPAALANEKLFF
V gene: TRBV20-1; D gene: TRBD1; clone size: NA; J gene: TRBJ2-3; CDR3 DNA: TGCAGTGCTCATGAAGAACACAGGGGGTTTAGGGCAGATACGCAGTATTTT; CDR3 protein: CSAHEEHRGFRADTQYF
V gene: TRBV20-1; D gene: NA; clone size: NA; J gene: TRBJ1-4; CDR3 DNA: TGCAGTGCTAGTAACCCGGCGACCGGTAATGAAAAACTGTTTTTT; CDR3 protein: CSASNPATGNEKLFF
V gene: TRBV12-3/TRBV12-4; D gene: TRBD2; clone size: few; J gene: TRBJ2-3; CDR3 DNA: TGTGCCACCCACGGGAGCGGGAAAAGCACAGATACGCAGTATTTT; CDR3 protein: CATHGSGKSTDTQYF
V gene: TRBV29-1; D gene: NA; clone size: many; J gene: TRBJ1-1; CDR3 DNA: TGCAGCTCTATGGCCCTGGGCGGGGGGGCGAACACTGAAGCTTTCTTT; CDR3 protein: CSSMALGGGANTEAFF
V gene: TRBV15; D gene: NA; clone size: NA; J gene: TRBJ2-1; CDR3 DNA: TGTGCCACCAGCAGAGGCCGAGGGGCTTTCAACAATGAGAAGTTCTTC; CDR3 protein: CATSRGRGAFNNEKFF
V gene: TRBV7-9; D gene: NA; clone size: NA; J gene: TRBJ2-3; CDR3 DNA: TGTGCCAGCACCCCTACAGACACAGATACGCAGTATTTT; CDR3 protein: CASTPTDTDTQYF
V gene: TRBV12-3/TRBV12-4; D gene: TRBD2; clone size: NA; J gene: TRBJ2-3; CDR3 DNA: TGTGCCAGCAGAGATAGCGGGGCCAGTGACACAGATACGCAGTATTTT; CDR3 protein: CASRDSGASDTDTQYF
V gene: TRBV5-1; D gene: TRBD1; clone size: NA; J gene: TRBJ2-7; CDR3 DNA: TGCGCCAGCAGCTTGGAGGGGGCGCCCCCCTACGAGCAGTACTTC; CDR3 protein: CASSLEGAPPYEQYF
V gene: TRBV20-1; D gene: TRBD2; clone size: many; J gene: TRBJ2-1; CDR3 DNA: TGCAGTGCTAGAGAAACTACTAGCGGGAAAGATGAGCAGTTCTTC; CDR3 protein: CSARETTSGKDEQFF
V gene: TRBV7-6; D gene: NA; clone size: few; J gene: TRBJ2-5; CDR3 DNA: TGTGCCAGCAGCTTAGGGCTCAGGTCGTACCCGCGGACCCAGTACTTC; CDR3 protein: CASSLGLRSYPRTQYF
V gene: TRBV15; D gene: NA; clone size: few; J gene: TRBJ2-4; CDR3 DNA: TGTGCCACCAGCACCTCTGGGGGGGCGAAAAACATTCAGTACTTC; CDR3 protein: CATSTSGGAKNIQYF
V gene: TRBV24-1; D gene: NA; clone size: NA; J gene: TRBJ2-7; CDR3 DNA: TGTGCCACCAGTGAGAGCCCGGGACACTACTACGAGCAGTACTTC; CDR3 protein: CATSESPGHYYEQYF
V gene: TRBV12-3/TRBV12-4; D gene: NA; clone size: few; J gene: TRBJ1-2; CDR3 DNA: TGTGCCAGCAGCTCCCCGGCGGGAGGCTACACCTTC; CDR3 protein: CASSSPAGGYTF
V gene: TRBV5-1; D gene: NA; clone size: NA; J gene: TRBJ2-5; CDR3 DNA: TGCGCCAGCAGCTTGGAGGCAGGGGTAGAGACCCAGTACTTC; CDR3 protein: CASSLEAGVETQYF
V gene: TRBV3-1; D gene: NA; clone size: many; J gene: TRBJ2-1; CDR3 DNA: TGTGCCAGCAGCCAGCTCCAGGGGGGAATTTACTATGAGCAGTTCTTC; CDR3 protein: CASSQLQGGIYYEQFF
V gene: TRBV12-3/TRBV12-4; D gene: TRBD2; clone size: few; J gene: TRBJ2-5; CDR3 DNA: TGTGCCAGCAGTTCACACCTTACTAGCGGGAAAAAAGAGACCCAGTACTTC; CDR3 protein: CASSSHLTSGKKETQYF
V gene: TRBV20-1; D gene: TRBD2; clone size: few; J gene: TRBJ2-7; CDR3 DNA: TGCAGTGCTAGTAACCCTAGCGGGAGGGACTCCGAGCAGTACTTC; CDR3 protein: CSASNPSGRDSEQYF
V gene: TRBV20-1; D gene: TRBD2; clone size: NA; J gene: TRBJ2-1; CDR3 DNA: TGCAGTGCTAGAGATCAGGGCGGGAGGAACTACAATGAGCAGTTCTTC; CDR3 protein: CSARDQGGRNYNEQFF
V gene: TRBV12-3/TRBV12-4; D gene: NA; clone size: NA; J gene: TRBJ2-7; CDR3 DNA: TGTGCCAGCAGTTTTGGGGGGCAGGGGCAGTACTTC; CDR3 protein: CASSFGGQGQYF
V gene: TRBV4-1; D gene: TRBD2; clone size: few; J gene: TRBJ2-1; CDR3 DNA: TGCGCCAGCAGCCAAGTAATTAGCGGGAGGGCCGGTGAGCAGTTCTTC; CDR3 protein: CASSQVISGRAGEQFF
V gene: TRBV29-1; D gene: NA; clone size: many; J gene: TRBJ2-3; CDR3 DNA: TGCAGCGTAGTTCCAGGCACCACAGATACGCAGTATTTT; CDR3 protein: CSVVPGTTDTQYF
V gene: TRBV28; D gene: NA; clone size: NA; J gene: TRBJ2-3; CDR3 DNA: TGTGCCACATACACCCGGGTTAACACAGATACGCAGTATTTT; CDR3 protein: CATYTRVNTDTQYF
V gene: TRBV20-1; D gene: NA; clone size: NA; J gene: TRBJ1-3; CDR3 DNA: TGCAGTGCTAGCGCGGGAGGGTCCGTTATCGGAAACACCATATATTTT; CDR3 protein: CSASAGGSVIGNTIYF